The clone carrying this TCR beta chain appeared many times. What it binds is unknown. These data are taken from a study of metastatic and nonmetastatic thyroid tumors. Study in general: Repertoires from malignant and benign thyroid patients were compared across blood and tumor or nodule tissue. Study-wide results and caveats: When malignant thyroid tumors were compared with benign nodules, TCR beta diversity was reportedly significantly higher in the malignant tumors. This held in both blood and tumor samples.

TCRdb reassembled clones from the PCR reads with MiXCR. The sample records about 38,000 clones, roughly a quarter being singletons. The CDR3 runs to 12 residues. Germline V gene lookup returns CDR1 MNHNS and CDR2 SASEGT. Trimming stripped 8 bases from V and 6 bases from J, with 11 bases between. Thyroid surgery was preceded by no treatment in any patient. This chain links TRBV6-1 with TRBJ2-1; D unresolved. The sequence came from a female donor with papillary thyroid cancer or a benign thyroid nodule (not recorded which). Some clones in this sample may be carry-over from other donors' samples. Specimen: blood. The CDR3 DNA follows: TGTGCCAGCCTTAGTAGCATCAATGAGCAGTTCTTC. It is translated as CASLSSINEQFF.